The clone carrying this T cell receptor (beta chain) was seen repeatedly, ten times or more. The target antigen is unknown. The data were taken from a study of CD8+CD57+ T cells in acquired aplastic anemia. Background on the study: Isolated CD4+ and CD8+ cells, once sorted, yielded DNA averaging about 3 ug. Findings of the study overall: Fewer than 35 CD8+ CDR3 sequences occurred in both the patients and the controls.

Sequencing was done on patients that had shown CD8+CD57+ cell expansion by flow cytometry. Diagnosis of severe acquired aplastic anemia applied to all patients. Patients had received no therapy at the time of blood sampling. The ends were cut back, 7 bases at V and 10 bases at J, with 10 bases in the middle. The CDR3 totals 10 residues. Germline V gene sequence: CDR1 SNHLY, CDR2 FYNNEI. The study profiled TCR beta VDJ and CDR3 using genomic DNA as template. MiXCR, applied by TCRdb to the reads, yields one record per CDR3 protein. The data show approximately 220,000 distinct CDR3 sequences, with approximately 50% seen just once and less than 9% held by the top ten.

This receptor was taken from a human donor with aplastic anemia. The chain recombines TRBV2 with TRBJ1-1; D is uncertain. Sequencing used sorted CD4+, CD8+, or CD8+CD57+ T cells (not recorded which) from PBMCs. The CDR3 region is CASTDLSAFF. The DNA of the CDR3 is TGTGCCAGCACTGATTTATCAGCTTTCTTT. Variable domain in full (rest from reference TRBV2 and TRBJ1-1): EPEVTQTPSHQVTQMGQEVILRCVPISNHLYFYWYRQILGQKVEFLVSFYNNEISEKSEIFDDQFSVERPDGSNFTLKIRSTKLEDSAMYFCASTDLSAFFGQGTRLTVV.